This paragraph reports one T cell receptor beta chain. As yet, its antigen is unknown. This sample is drawn from a study of post-analysis software for immune sequencing data. Points from the study as a whole: By F measure, samples from a shared preparation batch strongly co-clustered. Normalized Chao1 diversity was significantly reduced in patients versus controls. Relative to controls, patients had several TRBV segments at higher frequency, with TRBV5-6, TRBV5-1 and TRBV20-1 among these.

The CDR3 spans 18 residues. CDR1 MNHNS and CDR2 SASEGT come from the germline V gene. V lost 2 bases to trimming and J lost 0 bases; unmatched junction nucleotides: 8. The TCR beta cDNA libraries carried unique molecular identifiers. There were 1 to 10 million T cells, and about half a million cDNA molecules came from them. TCRdb called the PCR reads again in MiXCR, with one record for every CDR3 protein. The table lists about 680,000 distinct CDR3 sequences, around 64% of them singletons. The chain employs TRBV6-1 and TRBJ2-1; 9 nucleotides agree with TRBD2. Sequencing used blood. The sequence came from a girl aged 2 to 9 with multiple sclerosis. CDR3 amino acids: CASSERAGGRSSYNEQFF. CDR3 nucleotide sequence: TGTGCCAGCAGTGAAAGGGCGGGAGGGAGGAGCTCCTACAATGAGCAGTTCTTC.